This paragraph covers one TCR beta chain sequence. Time point here: pre-sensitization, week 0. Stated treatment: therapeutic diphenylcyclopropenone sensitization with weekly scalp DPC. Blood collection happened ahead of applying each patch test. Individual cDNA molecules had unique molecular identifiers attached to them by the library. TCRdb analysed the RACE reads with MiXCR anew, one entry per CDR3 protein. This sample carries around 200,000 distinct CDR3 sequences, around 30% of them seen once, and the ten largest clones take about 2.7%. The entry originates in a study of human T cells and chemical hapten exposure. Study background: The study patch tested 0.01% DPC on the upper back and read results at 6 days.

The CDR3 spans 13 residues. The V and J ends lost 4 bases and 10 bases respectively, with 16 bases between them. The specimen comprised whole blood, sampled in connection with sensitization to the hapten diphenylcyclopropenone (DPC). This chain connects TRBV12-3 or TRBV12-4 to TRBJ1-1; tentative D call: TRBD1 (6 bases). This receptor was obtained from a woman aged 30 to 39 with alopecia areata. Some clones in this sample may be carry-over from other donors' samples. In nucleotides, the CDR3 is TGTGCCAGCAGTTCCCGGGGGGGCCGGACAGCTTTCTTT. Protein product: CASSSRGGRTAFF.